One and the same sample provided the 28 T cell receptor beta chains below, sequenced in a study of technical replicates of blood from several donors. Clones were read by immunoSEQ multiplex PCR, and TCRdb kept only the in-frame ones, dropping some. In the table there are approximately 80,000 clones, 90% to 95% of which are singletons. Sequenced material: T cells isolated from PBMCs. All receptors come from a human donor in good health.

The chain employs TRBV7-2 and TRBJ2-3; D remains unclear. The V and J ends lost 1 base and 2 bases respectively, with 4 bases between them. Germline values: CDR1 SGHTA, CDR2 FQGNSA. The CDR3 loop spans 13 amino acids. The CDR3 sequence: CASSLGLTDTQYF. DNA of the CDR3: TGTGCCAGCAGCTTAGGACTCACAGATACGCAGTATTTT.

In this sample, this clone turned up a few times. The chain recombines TRBV27 with TRBJ2-7; 10 nucleotides line up with TRBD1. The CDR3 sequence is 14 residues long. V lost 2 bases, J lost 4 bases, and 2 bases stayed unmatched. The germline V gene encodes CDR1 MNHEY and CDR2 SMNVEV (reference sequence). The CDR3 nucleotides read TGTGCCAGCAGTTTACGGACAGGGGGATACGAGCAGTACTTC. Protein product: CASSLRTGGYEQYF.

The rearrangement uses TRBV4-2 and TRBJ2-2, with 14 bases aligning to TRBD2. Trimming cost V 4 bases and J 7 bases; bases outside gene matches: 5. Germline CDR1 and CDR2: LGHNA and YNFKEQ. The CDR3 totals 16 residues. CDR3 amino acids: CASSPGLAGGGGELFF. As DNA, the CDR3 is TGTGCCAGCAGCCCTGGACTAGCGGGAGGAGGCGGGGAGCTGTTTTTT.

The chain is built from TRBV1 and TRBJ1-2. TRBV1 is annotated as a pseudogene. The CDR3 consists of 11 residues. CDR3 DNA: TGCACCAGCAGCCCGAACTATGGCTACACCTTC. Amino acid sequence: CTSSPNYGYTF.

The chain employs TRBV29-1 and TRBJ2-7, with 8 bases that match TRBD2. Trimming at V came to 6 bases and at J to 6 bases, leaving 4 bases not matched to a gene. The CDR3 is 11 amino acids. The germline V gene has CDR1 SQVTM and CDR2 ANQGSEA. The CDR3 sequence: CSVFAGGEQYF. DNA of the CDR3: TGCAGCGTCTTCGCGGGGGGCGAGCAGTACTTC.

This chain joins TRBV2 and TRBJ2-2, with 9 bases identical to TRBD1. Germline V gene data show CDR1 as SNHLY and CDR2 as FYNNEI. This CDR3 has 14 amino acids. J was trimmed by 2 bases and V by 6 bases; bases with no gene match: 1. The CDR3 nucleotides read TGTGCCAGCAGACAGGGGGCTAACACCGGGGAGCTGTTTTTT. Protein sequence: CASRQGANTGELFF.

The CDR3: CASSPLGLAGKGTGELFF. The CDR3 DNA reads as TGCGCCAGCAGCCCATTGGGACTAGCGGGAAAGGGCACCGGGGAGCTGTTTTTT. This chain joins TRBV4-1 and TRBJ2-2; 13 bases fit TRBD2. Germline V gene sequence: CDR1 MGHRA, CDR2 YSYEKL. CDR3 length: 18 amino acids. V lost 4 bases, J lost 4 bases, and 9 bases stayed unmatched.

The rearrangement joins TRBV25-1 to TRBJ1-2, with 7 bases that match TRBD1. V trimming: 4 bases; J trimming: 8 bases; junction bases outside the gene matches: 22. CDR1 is MGHDK, CDR2 SYGVNS, per germline. The CDR3 is 18 residues long. Here the CDR3 reads CASSGNGRGGPRLLGYTF. CDR3 nucleotide sequence: TGTGCCAGCAGTGGGAATGGGAGAGGGGGCCCCCGCCTCCTAGGCTACACCTTC.

The rearrangement uses TRBV6-4 and TRBJ2-2, with D unresolved. The germline V gene has CDR1 MRHNA and CDR2 SNTAGT. Trimming stripped 6 bases from V and 2 bases from J, with 13 bases between. The CDR3 has 15 amino acids. CDR3 DNA sequence: TGTGCCAGCAGCCCCGTTTTGGGCAACACCGGGGAGCTGTTTTTT. It is translated as CASSPVLGNTGELFF.

The chain employs TRBV10-2 and TRBJ1-6; TRBD1 is a possible D gene (5 bases). The CDR3 is 14 amino acids. Germline-derived CDR1 and CDR2 are WSHSY and SAAADI. Trimming stripped 8 bases from V and 7 bases from J, with 15 bases between. The CDR3 nucleotides are TGCGCCAGCCGCCCCAGGGATAACAATTCACCCCTCCACTTT. Translated: CASRPRDNNSPLHF.

The J gene is TRBJ1-6, the V gene TRBV2; 10 nucleotides line up with TRBD1. This CDR3 region has 20 residues. J lost 6 bases, V lost 4 bases, and 18 bases had no gene match. The germline V gene encodes CDR1 SNHLY and CDR2 FYNNEI. CDR3 sequence (DNA): TGTGCCAGCAGTGGCAGCGAGGGGACAGGGGTAATGTGGGGTAATTCACCCCTCCACTTT. Protein sequence: CASSGSEGTGVMWGNSPLHF.

CDR3 amino acids: CASSETSGNNEQFF. CDR3 nucleotides: TGTGCCAGCAGTGAAACTAGCGGGAACAATGAGCAGTTCTTC. The chain has TRBV6-4 and TRBJ2-1; 10 bases map to TRBD2. The CDR3 consists of 14 residues. Germline V CDR1 and CDR2: MRHNA, SNTAGT. With V trimmed by 3 bases and J by 5 bases, 1 base remained unmatched.

This chain links TRBV5-4 with TRBJ2-5; TRBD2 matches 7 bases. The V segment lost 5 bases and the J segment 1 base; nucleotides outside the gene matches: 11. The CDR3 extends over 16 amino acids. CDR1 and CDR2 (germline): SGHNT, YYREEE (reference sequence). CDR3 sequence (DNA): TGTGCCAGCAGGGTAGGCGGGGGAGCCACCCAAGAGACCCAGTACTTC. It yields the protein CASRVGGGATQETQYF. The full variable domain, completed using reference TRBV5-4 and TRBJ2-5, is ETGVTQSPTHLIKTRGQQVTLRCSSQSGHNTVSWYQQALGQGPQFIFQYYREEENGRGNFPPRFSGLQFPNYSSELNVNALELDDSALYLCASRVGGGATQETQYFGPGTRLLVL.

This clone showed up just a few times. J is TRBJ1-5 and V is TRBV4-1, with D maybe TRBD1 (5 bases). The V gene lost 1 base and the J gene lost 3 bases, with 13 bases spanning the gap. Germline V gives CDR1 MGHRA, CDR2 YSYEKL. CDR3 length: 16 amino acids. CDR3 protein: CASSQVGRVNNQPQHF. CDR3 coding DNA: TGCGCCAGCAGCCAAGTTGGCAGGGTTAACAATCAGCCCCAGCATTTT.

This chain joins TRBV28 and TRBJ1-2; D is undetermined. The ends were cut back, 5 bases at V and 4 bases at J, with 8 bases in the middle. CDR1 MDHEN and CDR2 SYDVKM come from the germline V gene. The CDR3 has 12 residues. The CDR3 protein is CASSPRGYGYTF. CDR3 DNA sequence: TGTGCCAGCAGTCCTCGGGGCTATGGCTACACCTTC.

The chain links TRBV10-1 to TRBJ2-1; 12 bases fit TRBD2. The CDR3 spans 16 residues. CDR1 is WNHNN, CDR2 SYGVQD, per germline (reference sequence). The junction had 13 bases not matched to a gene; V was cut back by 8 bases and J by 8 bases. The CDR3 DNA sequence: TGCGCCAGCCGACCGGGGCTAGCGGGAGGGATCGATGAGCAGTTCTTC. The encoded protein is CASRPGLAGGIDEQFF.

The J gene is TRBJ2-7, the V gene TRBV28, with a tentative D call TRBD2 (6 bases). Trimming took 1 base from V and 3 from J, leaving 16 bases between them. Germline CDR1 MDHEN, CDR2 SYDVKM. This CDR3 contains 16 residues. The CDR3 loop is CASSLSWLGRYYEQYF. CDR3 sequence (DNA): TGTGCCAGCAGTTTATCCTGGCTAGGGAGGTACTACGAGCAGTACTTC. Supplemented by reference TRBV28 and TRBJ2-7, the full variable domain reads DVKVTQSSRYLVKRTGEKVFLECVQDMDHENMFWYRQDPGLGLRLIYFSYDVKMKEKGDIPEGYSVSREKKERFSLILESASTNQTSMYLCASSLSWLGRYYEQYFGPGTRLTVT.

The rearrangement links TRBV5-1 to TRBJ2-7, with 12 nucleotides matching TRBD2. The CDR3 has 14 amino acids. Trimming removed 5 bases from V and 7 bases from J; junction bases left unmatched: 7. Germline CDR1 is SGHRS and CDR2 is YFSETQ. The CDR3 DNA is TGCGCCAGCAGTCGACTAGCGGGAGCTGGGGAGCAGTACTTC. Its translation: CASSRLAGAGEQYF.

The CDR3 DNA reads TGTGCCAGCAGCTCCTGGAGGACCGGGGAGCTGTTTTTT. This sequence encodes CASSSWRTGELFF. The chain recombines TRBV11-2 with TRBJ2-2; possible D gene TRBD2, 5 bases. This CDR3 contains 13 residues. Germline CDR1 SGHAT, CDR2 FQNNGV. V was shortened by 4 bases and J by 5 bases, with 8 bases between the two germline ends.

The sample holds one count of this clone. The rearrangement joins TRBV9 to TRBJ1-4; 9 bases map to TRBD1. The trim removed 3 bases at V and 7 bases at J, leaving 7 bases unmatched. From germline, CDR1 is SGDLS and CDR2 YYNGEE. The CDR3 sequence is 15 residues long. The CDR3 protein is CASSAAGTGPEKLFF. The CDR3 DNA reads as TGTGCCAGCAGCGCTGCCGGGACAGGGCCTGAAAAACTGTTTTTT.

On this clone: The junction shows a germline mismatch at one end, possibly a read error. The J gene is TRBJ2-5, the V gene TRBV11-3, with no clear D. The CDR3 totals 13 residues. CDR1 and CDR2 (germline): SGHNT, YENEEA. As DNA, the CDR3 is TGTGCCAGCAGTTTAGACTTTCAAGAGACCCAGTACTTC. Its protein product is CASSLDFQETQYF.

The chain recombines TRBV5-6 with TRBJ1-5, with 7 bases identical to TRBD1. V trimming: 2 bases; J trimming: 3 bases; junction bases outside the gene matches: 11. This CDR3 is 17 amino acids long. CDR1 is SGHDT and CDR2 is YYEEEE in the germline V gene. CDR3 nucleotides: TGTGCCAGCAGCTTTGGGGGTCCCCAGGGGGTCAATCAGCCCCAGCATTTT. It encodes CASSFGGPQGVNQPQHF.

The CDR3 is CASSPPAGAGELFF. The DNA of the CDR3 is TGTGCCAGCTCACCACCGGCTGGTGCCGGGGAGCTGTTTTTT. This sequence joins TRBV18 and TRBJ2-2; no firm D call. V was pared by 0 bases and J by 6 bases, with 8 bases between. The CDR3 extends over 14 amino acids. Germline V gene data show CDR1 as KGHSH and CDR2 as LQKENI.

The V gene is TRBV5-4, the J gene TRBJ1-2; D is unresolved. Trimming removed 5 bases from V and 2 bases from J, with 10 bases in between. The germline gives CDR1 SGHNT, CDR2 YYREEE (reference sequence). The CDR3 runs 13 residues. The CDR3 reads CASSFEENYGYTF. CDR3 bases: TGTGCCAGCAGTTTCGAGGAAAACTATGGCTACACCTTC.

This clone was recorded a few times. V gene TRBV19 combines with J gene TRBJ2-7, with 9 nucleotides matching TRBD1. The J segment lost 5 bases and the V segment lost 5 bases, leaving 10 bases of the junction unmatched. The germline V gene has CDR1 LNHDA and CDR2 SQIVND (reference sequence). The CDR3 totals 15 residues. The CDR3 DNA follows: TGTGCCAGTAGTTCCAAACCACAGGGGGCTGACGAGCAGTACTTC. Translating gives CASSSKPQGADEQYF.

The chain links TRBV2 to TRBJ2-3, with D possibly TRBD2 on 5 matching bases. Germline values: CDR1 SNHLY, CDR2 FYNNEI. The CDR3 is 17 residues long. Trimming left V 6 bases short and J 5 bases short, with 24 bases between. The CDR3 nucleotides are TGTGCCAGCAGCCCGTTGGGTGGACTGGCTCGGGGAGATACGCAGTATTTT. The encoded protein is CASSPLGGLARGDTQYF.

The sample holds a few counts of this clone. The chain recombines TRBV2 with TRBJ1-2; TRBD1 matches at 7 bases. Germline V CDR1 and CDR2: SNHLY, FYNNEI. V was clipped by 6 bases and J by 7 bases; unmatched bases: 5. The CDR3 extends over 12 amino acids. The CDR3 nucleotides are TGTGCCAGCAGGACAGGGTTGGGTGGCTACACCTTC. Translated: CASRTGLGGYTF. Complete variable domain (other parts from reference TRBV2 and TRBJ1-2): EPEVTQTPSHQVTQMGQEVILRCVPISNHLYFYWYRQILGQKVEFLVSFYNNEISEKSEIFDDQFSVERPDGSNFTLKIRSTKLEDSAMYFCASRTGLGGYTFGSGTRLTVV.

This chain connects TRBV2 to TRBJ2-3; no firm D call. Germline V gene data show CDR1 as SNHLY and CDR2 as FYNNEI. Trimming left V 3 bases short and J 8 bases short, with 6 bases between. CDR3 length: 11 amino acids. The CDR3: CASSDHSTQYF. CDR3 DNA: TGTGCCAGCAGTGACCATAGTACGCAGTATTTT.